This passage covers 7 T cell receptor beta chains from one sample sequenced in a study of blood T cell repertoires in COVID-19. TCRdb keeps only in-frame clones here, not all; method: immunoSEQ multiplex PCR. The data contain over 100,000 clones, approximately 80% of them singletons. Sequenced sample: peripheral blood. These receptors were taken from a man aged 60-69 years with acute or convalescent COVID-19.

The chain joins TRBV29-1 to TRBJ1-2; D call uncertain. CDR1 and CDR2 (germline): SQVTM, ANQGSEA. The V and J ends lost 1 base and 3 bases respectively, with 15 bases between them. CDR3 length equals 15 residues. This CDR3 reads CSVEAPSSGDYGYTF. CDR3 sequence (DNA): TGCAGCGTTGAAGCCCCTTCTTCCGGAGACTATGGCTACACCTTC.

V is TRBV7-2 and J is TRBJ1-1; 7 bases agree with TRBD1. Unmatched junction bases numbered 7, after V lost 0 bases and J lost 12 bases. CDR1 and CDR2 from the germline V gene are SGHTA and FQGNSA. CDR3 length: 13 amino acids. CDR3: CASSLARQGRTFF. DNA of the CDR3: TGTGCCAGCAGCTTAGCCAGACAGGGTAGAACTTTCTTT.

The chain uses TRBV29-1 and TRBJ2-3; 10 bases map to TRBD2. The CDR3 is made up of 13 amino acids. Germline CDR1 and CDR2: SQVTM and ANQGSEA. V shed 5 bases and J 3 bases; nucleotides not matched to a gene: 2. CDR3 nucleotide sequence: TGCAGCGTTAGGGGACTAGCGACAGATACGCAGTATTTT. Its translation: CSVRGLATDTQYF.

The chain uses TRBV2 and TRBJ2-1, with 7 bases identical to TRBD1. The CDR3 spans 15 residues. Losses at the gene ends were 6 bases for V and 0 bases for J; bases not matched to a gene: 5. Germline CDR1 reads SNHLY; CDR2 reads FYNNEI. The CDR3 region has the DNA TGTGCCAGCAGGGACAGGCGTAGCTCCTACAATGAGCAGTTCTTC. Encoded protein: CASRDRRSSYNEQFF. The entire variable domain, with the rest obtained from reference TRBV2 and TRBJ2-1, is as follows: EPEVTQTPSHQVTQMGQEVILRCVPISNHLYFYWYRQILGQKVEFLVSFYNNEISEKSEIFDDQFSVERPDGSNFTLKIRSTKLEDSAMYFCASRDRRSSYNEQFFGPGTRLTVL.

The chain links TRBV30 to TRBJ1-6; TRBD1 aligns across 7 bases. V lost 5 bases, J lost 7 bases, and 5 bases stayed unmatched. The V gene's germline CDR1 is GTSNPN and CDR2 SVGIG (reference sequence). The CDR3 extends over 13 amino acids. The DNA for the CDR3 is TGTGCCTGGGGGGGGACAGCGAATTCACCCCTCCACTTT. Translation: CAWGGTANSPLHF.

The chain carries TRBV25-1 and TRBJ2-1, with 11 bases fitting TRBD2. V dropped 4 bases and J dropped 8; count of bases not matched to a gene: 10. Germline V gives CDR1 MGHDK, CDR2 SYGVNS. This CDR3 spans 16 amino acids. The CDR3 DNA sequence: TGTGCCAGCAGTGTACCGACTAGCGGGAAGGGTCATGAGCAGTTCTTC. Translated: CASSVPTSGKGHEQFF.

V usage is TRBV11-2 and J usage is TRBJ2-2; the D gene is possibly TRBD1 (5 bases). CDR1 SGHAT and CDR2 FQNNGV come from the germline V gene. This CDR3 is 18 amino acids long. V was cut by 4 bases and J by 2 bases, with 20 bases left in between. CDR3 nucleotides: TGTGCCAGCAGCTCCCCAGGCAGGGTGACACGAAACACCGGGGAGCTGTTTTTT. This translates into CASSSPGRVTRNTGELFF.